This record concerns one TCR beta chain sequence. This sample stems from a study of PD-1 blockade in classical Hodgkin lymphoma. At the level of the study: Administration of nivolumab to patients was at 3 mg/kg intravenously every 2 weeks.

All patients experienced relapse after autologous stem cell transplantation, and brentuximab vedotin exposure was variable. Researchers used magnetic negative selection to pull out pure CD4+ T cells from thawed PBMCs. Clones were read by immunoSEQ multiplex PCR, and TCRdb kept only the in-frame ones, dropping some. The sample has about 31,000 clones; over 75% are singletons. V was clipped by 0 bases and J by 4 bases; unmatched bases: 4. The germline V gene encodes CDR1 MGHDK and CDR2 SYGVNS. This CDR3 is built from 16 residues. The sample consisted of CD4+ T cells from blood, taken at baseline. The TCR sequence derives from a human donor with classical Hodgkin lymphoma. This chain uses TRBV25-1 with TRBJ2-1, with 9 bases that match TRBD1. The CDR3 coding sequence is TGTGCCAGCAGTGAATATGGACAGGGGCGTTACAATGAGCAGTTCTTC. Protein sequence: CASSEYGQGRYNEQFF. Full variable domain (missing parts from reference TRBV25-1 and TRBJ2-1): EADIYQTPRYLVIGTGKKITLECSQTMGHDKMYWYQQDPGMELHLIHYSYGVNSTEKGDLSSESTVSRIRTEHFPLTLESARPSHTSQYLCASSEYGQGRYNEQFFGPGTRLTVL.